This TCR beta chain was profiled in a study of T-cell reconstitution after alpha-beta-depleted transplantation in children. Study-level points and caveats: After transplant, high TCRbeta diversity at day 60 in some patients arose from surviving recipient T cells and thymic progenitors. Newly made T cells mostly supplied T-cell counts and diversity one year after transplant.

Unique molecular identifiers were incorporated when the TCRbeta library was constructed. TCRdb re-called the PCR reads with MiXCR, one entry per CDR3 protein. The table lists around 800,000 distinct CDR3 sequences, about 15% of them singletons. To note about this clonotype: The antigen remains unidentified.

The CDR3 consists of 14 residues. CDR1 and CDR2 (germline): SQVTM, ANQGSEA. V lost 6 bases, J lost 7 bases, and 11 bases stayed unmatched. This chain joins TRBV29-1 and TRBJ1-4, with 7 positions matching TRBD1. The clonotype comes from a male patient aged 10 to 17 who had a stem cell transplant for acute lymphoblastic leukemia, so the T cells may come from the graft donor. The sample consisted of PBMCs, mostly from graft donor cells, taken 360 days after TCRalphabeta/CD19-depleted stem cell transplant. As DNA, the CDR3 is TGCAGCGTGGTGTATCAGGGGGACGCTGAAAAACTGTTTTTT. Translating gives CSVVYQGDAEKLFF.